What follows is one T cell receptor (beta chain) and its context. This clonotype is considered medium-sized (0.01 to 0.1%). It lacks a known antigen. No base qualities exist here, and no much larger clone lies one base off it. These data are taken from a study of T cells generated in artificial thymic organoids (dated 2017 in TCRdb). About the full investigation: In some experiments, thymic T cells were further FACS-purified to deplete CD4 immature single positive or double positive precursors. Displayed repertoire sequencing data were described as representative of three independent experiments. TCR alpha and beta CDR3 repertoires of in vitro artificial thymic organoid-derived CD8 single positive T cells were compared with thymic and peripheral blood naive CD8 T cells.

Primary CD8+ T cells were enriched with magnetic beads using the Miltenyi CD8+ T cell Isolation Kit. Before RNA extraction, CD3+TCRalphabeta+CD8 single positive T cells from organoids and thymus were sorted by FACS. Total RNA was purified from roughly 40,000 to 200,000 sorted cells per sample with the RNeasy Micro kit, and quality checked on an Agilent RNA 6000 Nano chip. To release thymocytes, the researchers dissected thymic fragments, broke them apart by pipetting, and passed the material through a 70 um strainer. TCRalpha and TCRbeta libraries were amplified in separate semi-nested PCR reactions using Advantage 2 and reverse primers located in the TRAC or TRBC constant regions. Between about 3 and 500 ng of total RNA was used as input for first-strand cDNA synthesis. TCR cDNA libraries were made by 5'-RACE with the SMARTer PCR cDNA Synthesis kit, using a poly-dT primer for first-strand synthesis. The semi-nested reverse primers in the constant regions carried 5-nucleotide sample-specific barcodes, and the PCR products were cleaned up with the Zymo DNA Clean and Concentrator-5 kit. Up to ten barcoded samples were pooled, ligated to Illumina adaptors and sequenced as 2 x 150 bp paired-end reads on an Illumina MiSeq. As for the original processing: After demultiplexing, reads were aligned with BLAT to a custom library containing all human TRAV, TRAJ, TRBV, TRBD and TRBJ combinations from IMGT. The best BLAT hits were picked using pslCDnaFilter (-maxAligns=1, -ignoreIntrons), and custom Perl scripts were used to calculate clonotype frequencies. TCRdb reran the public reads through fastp at Q25 and MiXCR, keeping productive beta chains. Rows are combined by CDR3 protein, so each entry shows the most common genes and DNA. Here the V and J calls rest on TCRdb's processing, not on the authors' analysis. The sample contains about 9,000 distinct CDR3 sequences, about 18% of them found a single time. Jointly, the top ten make up approximately 1.5% of the sample.

Study-wide conclusions, independent of this receptor: The TCR clonotype diversity of organoid-derived CD8 single positive T cells was physiological and comparable to that of naive CD8 T cells from thymus and blood.

The sequence was collected from a human donor who gave cord blood stem cells for thymic organoid culture, a cardiac surgery patient who gave postnatal thymus, or a blood donor (not recorded which). Sequenced input: naive CD8+ T cells from the thymus. The label giving this sample's cell subset or site can be read as: CD3+TCRalphabeta+CD8SP T cells; for blood, CD45RO-CCR7+ naive CD8+ T cells.

The DNA sequence reads TGTGCCAGCAGCCAGACCGGGACTAGTTATACAGATACGCAGTATTTT. This encodes CASSQTGTSYTDTQYF. The chain links TRBV4-2 with TRBJ2-3, with TRBD2 matching 8 junction bases. V trim: 3 bases; J trim: 3 bases; unmatched bases: 8. CDR1 and CDR2 were assigned from the germline V gene as LGHNA and YNFKEQ. There are 16 amino acids in the CDR3, from cysteine to phenylalanine inclusive. Only CDR3 DNA remains: 48 bases, in frame from the first base.